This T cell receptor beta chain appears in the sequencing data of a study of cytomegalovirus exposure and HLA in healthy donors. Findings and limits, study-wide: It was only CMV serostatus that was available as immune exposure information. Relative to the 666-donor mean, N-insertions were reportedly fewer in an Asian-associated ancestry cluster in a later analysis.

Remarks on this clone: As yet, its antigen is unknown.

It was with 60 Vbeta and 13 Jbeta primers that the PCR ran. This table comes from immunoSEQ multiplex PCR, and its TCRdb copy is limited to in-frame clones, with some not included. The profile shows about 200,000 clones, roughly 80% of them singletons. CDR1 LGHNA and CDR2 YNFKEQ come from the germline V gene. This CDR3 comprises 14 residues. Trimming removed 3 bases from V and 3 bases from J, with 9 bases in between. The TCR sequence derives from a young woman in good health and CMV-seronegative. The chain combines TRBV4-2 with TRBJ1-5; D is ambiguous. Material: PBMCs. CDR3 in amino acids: CASSQEINNQPQHF. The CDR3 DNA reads TGTGCCAGCAGCCAGGAGATAAACAATCAGCCCCAGCATTTT.